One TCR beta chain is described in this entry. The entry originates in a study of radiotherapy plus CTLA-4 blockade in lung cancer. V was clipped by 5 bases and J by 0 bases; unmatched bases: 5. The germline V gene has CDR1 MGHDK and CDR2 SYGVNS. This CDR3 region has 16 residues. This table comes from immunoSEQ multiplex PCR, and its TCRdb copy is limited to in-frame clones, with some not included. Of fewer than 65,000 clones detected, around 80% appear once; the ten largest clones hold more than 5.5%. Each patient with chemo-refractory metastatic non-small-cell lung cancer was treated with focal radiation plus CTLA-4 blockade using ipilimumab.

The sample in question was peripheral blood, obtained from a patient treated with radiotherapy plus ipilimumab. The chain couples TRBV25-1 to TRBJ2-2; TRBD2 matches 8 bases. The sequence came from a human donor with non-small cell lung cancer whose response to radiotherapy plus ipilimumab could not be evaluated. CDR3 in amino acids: CASSRPGGPNTGELFF. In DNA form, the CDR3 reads TGTGCCAGCAGTCGCCCGGGGGGGCCGAACACCGGGGAGCTGTTTTTT.